The 9 T cell receptor beta chains below were found in one sample sequenced in a study of T-cell reconstitution after alpha-beta-depleted transplantation in children. The TCRbeta library was prepared with unique molecular identifiers. TCRdb fed the PCR reads into MiXCR, producing one record per CDR3 protein. The sample lists around 450,000 distinct CDR3 sequences, roughly 10% occurring once. The sample consisted of PBMCs, taken before TCRalphabeta/CD19-depleted stem cell transplant. Receptors were obtained from a child under 10 years old with inherited bone marrow failure, due to receive a stem cell transplant.

This clonotype has a count of ten or more. This chain uses TRBV15 with TRBJ1-6; D possibly corresponds to TRBD1 (5 bases). V lost 0 bases and J 9 bases, leaving 9 bases between the germline ends. The germline V gene encodes CDR1 LNHNV and CDR2 YYDKDF (reference sequence). This CDR3 is built from 14 residues. The CDR3 DNA follows: TGTGCCACCAGCAGAGATGGTAGGGGTTCACCCCTCCACTTT. Protein product: CATSRDGRGSPLHF.

This clonotype was observed many times. The chain carries TRBV12-3 or TRBV12-4 and TRBJ2-3; a possible D gene is TRBD2 (6 bases). V was clipped by 5 bases and J by 7 bases, with 16 bases between them. The CDR3 is made up of 14 amino acids. This CDR3 reads CASSRFGSRYTQYF. The CDR3 region has the DNA TGTGCCAGCAGTCGCTTCGGGAGCAGGTATACGCAGTATTTT.

There are a few counts of this clonotype. The chain carries TRBV12-3 or TRBV12-4 and TRBJ2-7; TRBD2 is a possible D gene (6 bases). Deletions cut 10 bases from V and 4 bases from J, with 14 bases between. This CDR3 region has 12 residues. The DNA of the CDR3 is TGTGCCACGCGCGGGGCTGGGTACGAGCAGTACTTC. This codes for CATRGAGYEQYF.

With respect to this clonotype: One end of the junction varies from germline; a read error may be responsible. V gene TRBV20-1 combines with J gene TRBJ2-3; tentatively, D is TRBD1 or TRBD2 (5 bases each). The CDR3 covers 14 residues. Germline V gene sequence: CDR1 DFQATT, CDR2 SNEGSKA (reference sequence). The CDR3 loop is CCARKGRDTDTQYF. The CDR3 DNA sequence: TGCTGTGCTAGAAAGGGACGGGACACAGATACGCAGTATTTT.

This clonotype appeared a few times. The chain uses TRBV5-5 and TRBJ1-5, with a possible D match to TRBD1 (5 bases). V was pared by 0 bases and J by 3 bases, with 19 bases between. This CDR3 is 18 amino acids long. Germline CDR1 is SGHKS and CDR2 is YYEKEE (reference sequence). The CDR3 here is CASSLEGWGNRANQPQHF. Here the CDR3 DNA reads TGTGCCAGCAGCTTGGAGGGTTGGGGGAATAGGGCCAATCAGCCCCAGCATTTT.

The rearrangement joins TRBV6-2 or TRBV6-3 to TRBJ2-7, with 12 bases aligning to TRBD2. The CDR3 is 17 amino acids. V trimming: 2 bases; J trimming: 5 bases; junction bases outside the gene matches: 10. Germline CDR1 MNHEY, CDR2 SVGEGT. CDR3 bases: TGTGCCAGCAGTTACAATCTGGCTAGCGGGAGGGGCGACGAGCAGTACTTC. Its protein is CASSYNLASGRGDEQYF.

In its sample, this clonotype was seen many times. The chain has TRBV5-6 and TRBJ1-2; maybe TRBD1 (5 bases). With 5 bases removed from V and 6 bases from J, the gap between germline ends came to 14 bases. The CDR3 is made up of 13 amino acids. In germline, CDR1 is SGHDT, CDR2 YYEEEE. The CDR3: CASRRGEGHGYTF. The CDR3 coding sequence is TGTGCCAGCAGACGGGGAGAGGGGCATGGCTACACCTTC.

This clonotype appeared many times. The CDR3 sequence: CSVRFPGRRNTEAFF. CDR3 DNA: TGCAGCGTTCGCTTTCCTGGGCGGCGGAACACTGAAGCTTTCTTT. This chain joins TRBV29-1 and TRBJ1-1; D ambiguous. The CDR3 extends over 15 amino acids. Trimming stripped 5 bases from V and 1 base from J, with 17 bases between. CDR1 and CDR2 (germline): SQVTM, ANQGSEA. Variable domain in full (rest from reference TRBV29-1 and TRBJ1-1): SAVISQKPSRDICQRGTSLTIQCQVDSQVTMMFWYRQQPGQSLTLIATANQGSEATYESGFVIDKFPISRPNLTFSTLTVSNMSPEDSSIYLCSVRFPGRRNTEAFFGQGTRLTVV.

A few counts support this clonotype. J is TRBJ2-1 and V is TRBV4-1, with D possibly TRBD1 on 6 matching bases. Germline V gives CDR1 MGHRA, CDR2 YSYEKL. This CDR3 is 12 amino acids long. Trimming cost V 7 bases and J 10 bases, with 14 bases left between them. CDR3 DNA: TGCGCCAGCACCGCAACGGGGACAGAGCAGTTCTTC. Its protein is CASTATGTEQFF.